The following is a TCR beta chain sequence with its context. This record comes from a study of blood T cell repertoires in COVID-19. Study summary: In each case, the material was cDNA or gDNA derived from T cells, B-cell-depleted T cells, or PBMCs.

Authors' methods: Scientists estimated how many nucleated cells there were by amplifying reference gene primers. Clones were sequenced by immunoSEQ multiplex PCR, and TCRdb holds only the in-frame ones, with some missing. V and J calls and clone size are given by that table; D and trimming were obtained from the DNA. This sample has tens of thousands of clones, with about 80% found just once. The source is a woman in her sixties with acute or convalescent COVID-19. The sequenced sample was peripheral blood.

The CDR3 is CASSPPQTQRIYF. The CDR3 DNA follows: TGTGCCAGCTCACCACCGCAAACCCAACGGATATATTTT. This chain connects TRBV18 to TRBJ1-3; no firm D call. This CDR3 has 13 residues. Germline lookup yields CDR1 KGHSH and CDR2 LQKENI. V was trimmed by 0 bases and J by 13 bases, leaving 13 bases between them.